This note documents a single T cell receptor (beta chain) sequence. This clone showed up just a few times. Its antigen is unknown. Per-base qualities were not stored, and no clone one base away is much larger. This sample was taken from a study of cytomegalovirus exposure and HLA in healthy donors (dated by TCRdb to about 2017). At the level of the whole study: An earlier analysis of a few hundred of the donors reported 250 to 300 Gb of sequence data and 95 million to 130 million unique TCR beta sequences obtained from around 180 million T cells. Roughly 290 gigabases of sequencing data and around 85 million unique TCR sequences made up an early release that covered roughly 670 HLA-typed donors. Of the 300 to 500 genotyped donors, 75% to 85% were placed in the genetic ancestry cluster associated with self-reported Caucasian donors. The study aimed to test whether cataloging public T cell receptors could reveal signatures of past pathogen exposure. Using immunosequencing, the study profiled T cell repertoires from about 650 subjects and related those repertoires to cytomegalovirus serostatus. A separate validation cohort of approximately 130 different subjects was used in addition to the approximately 610-subject first cohort. The study combined high-throughput TCR immunosequencing, statistical association of individual TCRs with disease status, and machine learning to predict cytomegalovirus infection status. A later analysis re-analyzed previously published TCR beta repertoires from approximately 670 donors and added high-resolution HLA genotyping to study TCR occurrence patterns. Rather than using new phenotypic data, the later analysis identified candidate immune exposures from TCR beta sequences and from how often those sequences occurred across donors. To decide whether each TCR beta V gene segment behaved as functional or pseudogenic, an earlier analysis of over 500 of the donors relied on high-throughput TCR beta sequencing. Alongside the repertoire data, information on donor age, sex, ethnicity and CMV serostatus was compiled. In a later genetic analysis, genome-wide SNP genotypes for 398 of the 666 donors were used, and that subset was treated as a discovery cohort. All discovery cohort repertoires had been generated on a single sequencing platform. HLA typing covered class I and class II loci at four-digit resolution. The number of typed donors differed by locus: about 620-640 for A, B, C, DRB1 and DQB1; 500 to 550 for DQA1; around 610 for DPA1; and around 450 for DPB1. Several DR-DQ haplotypes were treated as single units for association and clustering because of strong linkage in the cohort. Among about 400 genotyped donors of the cohort, an average of about 220,000 unique TCR beta nucleotide sequences was sequenced per donor, of which about 19% were non-productive. The paper's findings and limits, for the study overall: Sequencing depth was assumed to be roughly uniform across donors in the presence/absence analyses, though that assumption may not hold. Linkage disequilibrium might explain the correlated functional status among segregating V segments, but an unknown experimental factor could not be ruled out. When HLA alleles, especially DR and DQ, strongly co-occurred, TCR associations were difficult to assign to individual alleles. For the cohort, immune exposure information was limited to CMV serostatus. In vitro tests confirmed that three of the cytomegalovirus-associated TCR beta chains recognize cytomegalovirus antigens. HLA typing was unavailable for some donors at each locus, so association tests used only the typed subset. The authors suggested that the approach could potentially be generalized to other disease states and immunological phenotypes. Because counts were too low, seventeen rarely observed V segments, including chromosome 9 orphons, were excluded from the earlier analysis of roughly 580 of the donors. In a later analysis, the rate of TCR association differed among HLA loci, with DRB1 alleles having the most associated TCRs and HLA-C alleles having the fewest. According to a later analysis, parvovirus B19, influenza, CMV and Epstein-Barr virus appeared linked to several top co-occurrence clusters. A total of about 150 TCR beta chains were listed by the study as associated with cytomegalovirus. In a later analysis, around 17,000 TCR beta sequences were associated with specific HLA alleles at a false discovery rate of 0.05. Cytomegalovirus status was reported to be diagnosed by the classifier with high specificity and sensitivity in both the original and validation cohorts. According to a later genetic analysis, donors in an Asian-associated ancestry cluster had fewer N-insertions in productive TCRs than the approximately 700-donor mean. A further reported finding was that TCR beta sequences accurately predicted the HLA-A and HLA-B alleles for most subjects in the first cohort. Only TCR beta chains were sequenced in this cohort, and the absence of alpha or paired-chain data limited detectable features. An association between a missense DCLRE1C variant and V-gene and J-gene trimming of TCR beta chains was found in a later genetic analysis and replicated in an independent cohort. The sequencing pipeline was judged likely to have produced a cluster of highly shared sequence variants as a technical artifact. Because the 87-base-pair reads could not distinguish some IMGT-functional V segments, including TRBV6-2 and TRBV6-3, those segments were excluded. While some public TCRs were present in many individuals, most TCR sequences turned up only very rarely across donors. A later analysis found that most CMV-associated TCR beta chains appeared HLA-restricted, with HLA associations seemingly driven largely by CMV exposure. In a later analysis, HLA-associated TCR beta chains were found to be more clonally expanded and to have lower generation probabilities than equally common non-associated chains. In an earlier analysis of 500 to 650 of the donors, most TCR beta V segments appeared in productive rearrangements about 87% or about 30% of the time, broadly matching IMGT annotations.

In total, roughly 670 healthy bone marrow donors made up the cohort. All cohort members were sampled while nominally healthy, although unrecorded immune exposures were likely present. The donor was CMV seropositive and belonged to the group of a few hundred seropositive cohort members. A peripheral blood sample was collected from each donor, and TCR beta sequencing was performed on peripheral blood mononuclear cells. Genomic DNA extraction from the blood cell samples was performed with the Qiagen DNeasy Blood Extraction Kit. Taken from cysteine to phenylalanine, the CDR3 has 14 residues. Left in the record is the CDR3 DNA by itself, 42 bases read in frame from the first base. Based on the germline V gene, the CDR1 and CDR2 sequences are SNHLY and FYNNEI. Trimming removed 5 bases from V and 3 bases from J; the gene matches leave 2 bases unexplained. Receptor libraries were prepared by the immunoSEQ multiplex PCR assay. For the multiplex PCR, a mixture combining 60 forward primers for TCR Vbeta segments and 13 reverse primers for TCR Jbeta segments was used. The CDR3 region of rearranged TCR beta genes was amplified from genomic DNA with a multiplex PCR assay. On the Illumina HiSeq System, the amplified TCR beta libraries were sequenced as 87-base-pair reads. Concerning the study's data processing: Across the 670 or so repertoires, a later analysis counted approximately 83 million unique TCR beta chains, around 11 million of which were shared by at least two donors. To remove PCR and sequencing errors, raw reads were error-corrected and collapsed into unique sequences using a nearest-neighbor algorithm that merged closely related sequences. CDR3 sequences were aligned to IMGT reference sequences to assign V, D and J gene segments. For a sequence to be retained, a match of at least six nucleotides was required to both a V gene segment and a J gene segment. A rearrangement was called productive if the CDR3 had no stop codons and remained in frame with V and J, and every other rearrangement was called non-productive. Following IMGT convention, CDR3 was defined as the stretch from the second conserved V-encoded cysteine to the conserved J-encoded phenylalanine. The earlier analysis of more than 450 of the donors excluded sequences that lacked an unambiguous match to a single V gene segment. An earlier analysis of a few hundred of the donors classified V segments as functional when productive rearrangements were above 56.7% and as segregating when the standard deviation between donors was above 5%. A statistical classification framework was developed to diagnose cytomegalovirus status using the catalog of TCR beta chain sequences. A later analysis assigned V and J genes by comparing TCR nucleotide sequences with IMGT/GENE-DB human TR gene sequences. Using the TCRdist pipeline, a later analysis assigned CDR3 sequences along with most-parsimonious VDJ recombination scenarios. In a later analysis, each TCR beta chain was defined by its CDR3 amino acid sequence together with its V-gene family, and reads without a unique V-gene family were excluded. As a way to deal with suspected cross-contamination and a sequencing artifact, a later analysis dropped 500 to 700 nucleotide sequences that were highly shared and had low generation probability. A later analysis calculated a clonal expansion index for each public chain from normalized within-repertoire ranks of inferred template counts. A later analysis computed generation probabilities with a VDJ recombination model fitted to out-of-frame rearrangements, and checked the results against IGoR. Hypergeometric tests were used in a later analysis to score TCR-TCR, TCR-HLA and TCR-CMV co-occurrence, with a repertoire-size bias correction applied to the TCR pairs. To estimate false discovery rates, a later analysis permuted the HLA or CMV assignments 20 times. In a later analysis, co-occurring TCRs were grouped with DBSCAN, and TCRdist sequence similarity was added when clustering was performed within HLA-allele-positive subsets. Repertoires with fewer than 30,000 or more than 120,000 public chains, plus five repertoires with anomalous nucleotide sharing, were excluded from co-occurrence clustering. Not all clones reach the TCRdb copy of this immuneACCESS table, which keeps in-frame sequences only. Checked studies attribute under half of the gap to unresolved V genes and leave the rest unexplained. V, J and clone size are those of that table, while D and trimming were read from the DNA. Present in this sample are tens of thousands of clones, 9.5% to 13% of which were seen just once. The ten largest make up approximately 24% of the sample.

Recombination connected TRBV2 to TRBJ1-2, and 11 junctional nucleotides match TRBD1. Material for sequencing was PBMCs. This sequence was found in a man in his sixties in good health and CMV-seropositive. The sequenced DNA is TGTGCCAGCAGTAGGACAGGGGGCGACTATGGCTACACCTTC. This codes for CASSRTGGDYGYTF.